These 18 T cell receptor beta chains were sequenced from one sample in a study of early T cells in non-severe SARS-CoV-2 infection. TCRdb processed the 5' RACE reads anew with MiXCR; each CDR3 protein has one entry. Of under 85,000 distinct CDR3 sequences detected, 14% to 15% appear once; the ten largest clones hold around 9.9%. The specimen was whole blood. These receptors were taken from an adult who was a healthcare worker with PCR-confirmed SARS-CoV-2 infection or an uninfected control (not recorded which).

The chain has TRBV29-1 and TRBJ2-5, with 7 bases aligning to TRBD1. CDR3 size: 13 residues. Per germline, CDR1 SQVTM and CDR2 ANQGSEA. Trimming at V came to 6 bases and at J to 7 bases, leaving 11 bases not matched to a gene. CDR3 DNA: TGCAGCGTGGAAAACAGGGGCAAGGGGACCCAGTACTTC. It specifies CSVENRGKGTQYF.

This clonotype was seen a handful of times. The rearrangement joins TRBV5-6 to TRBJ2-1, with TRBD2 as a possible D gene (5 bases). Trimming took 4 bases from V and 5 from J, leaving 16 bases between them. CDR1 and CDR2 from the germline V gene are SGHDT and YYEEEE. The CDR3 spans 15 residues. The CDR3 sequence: CASSLLALANNEQFF. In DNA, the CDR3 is TGTGCCAGCAGCCTTTTAGCCCTAGCTAACAATGAGCAGTTCTTC. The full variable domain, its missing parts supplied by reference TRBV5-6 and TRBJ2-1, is DAGVTQSPTHLIKTRGQQVTLRCSPKSGHDTVSWYQQALGQGPQFIFQYYEEEERQRGNFPDRFSGHQFPNYSSELNVNALLLGDSALYLCASSLLALANNEQFFGPGTRLTVL.

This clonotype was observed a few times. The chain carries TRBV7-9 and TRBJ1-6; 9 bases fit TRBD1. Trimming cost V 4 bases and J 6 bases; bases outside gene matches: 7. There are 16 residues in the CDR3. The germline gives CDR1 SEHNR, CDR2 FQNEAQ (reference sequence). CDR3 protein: CASSWTGAAVNSPLHF. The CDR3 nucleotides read TGTGCCAGCAGCTGGACAGGGGCCGCGGTTAATTCACCCCTCCACTTT.

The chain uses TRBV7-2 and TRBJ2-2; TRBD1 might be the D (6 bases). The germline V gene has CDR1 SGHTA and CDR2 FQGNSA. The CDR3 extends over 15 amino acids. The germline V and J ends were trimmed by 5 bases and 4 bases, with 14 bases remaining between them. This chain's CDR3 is CASSRTRGGTGELFF. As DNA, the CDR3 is TGTGCCAGCAGCCGAACCAGGGGCGGCACCGGGGAGCTGTTTTTT.

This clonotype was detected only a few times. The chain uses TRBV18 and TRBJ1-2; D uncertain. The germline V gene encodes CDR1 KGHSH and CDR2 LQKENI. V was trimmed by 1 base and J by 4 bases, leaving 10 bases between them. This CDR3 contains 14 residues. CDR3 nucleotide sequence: TGTGCCAGCTCACCACAGGAAGGCTTCTATGGCTACACCTTC. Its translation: CASSPQEGFYGYTF.

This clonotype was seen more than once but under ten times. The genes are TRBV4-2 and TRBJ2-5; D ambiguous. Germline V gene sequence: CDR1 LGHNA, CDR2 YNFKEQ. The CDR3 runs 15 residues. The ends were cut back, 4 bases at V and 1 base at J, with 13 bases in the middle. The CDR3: CASSPQQDGQETQYF. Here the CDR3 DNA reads TGTGCCAGCAGCCCCCAACAAGACGGCCAAGAGACCCAGTACTTC.

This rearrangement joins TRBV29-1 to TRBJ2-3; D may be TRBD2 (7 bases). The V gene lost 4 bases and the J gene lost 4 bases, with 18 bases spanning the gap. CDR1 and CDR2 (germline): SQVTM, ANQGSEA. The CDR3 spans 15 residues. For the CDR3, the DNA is TGCAGCGTTGTAGGGGGGGCCTTTTCTCCAGATACGCAGTATTTT. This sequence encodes CSVVGGAFSPDTQYF.

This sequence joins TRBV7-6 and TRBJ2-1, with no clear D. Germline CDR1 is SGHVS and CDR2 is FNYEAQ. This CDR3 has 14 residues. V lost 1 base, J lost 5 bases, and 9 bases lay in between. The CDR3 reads CASSLERANNEQFF. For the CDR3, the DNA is TGTGCCAGCAGCTTAGAGCGAGCCAACAATGAGCAGTTCTTC. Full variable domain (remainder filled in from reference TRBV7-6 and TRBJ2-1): GAGVSQSPRYKVTKRGQDVALRCDPISGHVSLYWYRQALGQGPEFLTYFNYEAQQDKSGLPNDRFSAERPEGSISTLTIQRTEQRDSAMYRCASSLERANNEQFFGPGTRLTVL.

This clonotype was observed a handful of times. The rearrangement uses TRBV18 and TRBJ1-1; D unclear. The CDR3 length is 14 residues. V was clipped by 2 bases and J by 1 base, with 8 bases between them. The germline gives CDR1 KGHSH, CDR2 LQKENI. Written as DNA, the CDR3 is TGTGCCAGCTCACCATGGAGACAGAACACTGAAGCTTTCTTT. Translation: CASSPWRQNTEAFF.

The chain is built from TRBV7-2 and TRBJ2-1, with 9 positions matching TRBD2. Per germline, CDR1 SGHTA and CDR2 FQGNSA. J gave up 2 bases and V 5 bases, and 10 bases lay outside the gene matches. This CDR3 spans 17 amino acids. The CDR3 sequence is CASSRTSAGGAYNEQFF. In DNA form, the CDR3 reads TGTGCCAGCAGCAGAACCTCAGCGGGGGGAGCCTACAATGAGCAGTTCTTC.

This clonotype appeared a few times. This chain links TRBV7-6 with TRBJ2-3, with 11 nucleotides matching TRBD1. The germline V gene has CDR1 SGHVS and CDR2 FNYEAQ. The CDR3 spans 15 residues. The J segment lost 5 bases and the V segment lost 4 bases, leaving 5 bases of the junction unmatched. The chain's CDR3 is CASSSRTGGVDTQYF. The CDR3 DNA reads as TGTGCCAGCAGCTCCCGGACAGGGGGCGTAGATACGCAGTATTTT.

The CDR3 DNA is TGTGCCAGCAGACTATCCGTAGCGGGGGTCCAAGAGACCCAGTACTTC. Its protein product is CASRLSVAGVQETQYF. The genes are TRBV7-8 and TRBJ2-5, with 9 positions matching TRBD2. The CDR3 extends over 16 amino acids. V shed 6 bases and J 1 base; nucleotides not matched to a gene: 9. The germline gives CDR1 SGHVS, CDR2 FQNEAQ. The whole variable domain, filled in from reference TRBV7-8 and TRBJ2-5, reads GAGVSQSPRYKVAKRGQDVALRCDPISGHVSLFWYQQALGQGPEFLTYFQNEAQLDKSGLPSDRFFAERPEGSVSTLKIQRTQQEDSAVYLCASRLSVAGVQETQYFGPGTRLLVL.

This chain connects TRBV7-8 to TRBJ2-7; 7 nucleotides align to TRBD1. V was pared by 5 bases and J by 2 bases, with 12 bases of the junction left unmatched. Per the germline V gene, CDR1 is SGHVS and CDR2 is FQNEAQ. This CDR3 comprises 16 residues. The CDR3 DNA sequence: TGTGCCAGCAGCCCTATAGTAGGGGGCTCGACCTACGAGCAGTACTTC. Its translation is CASSPIVGGSTYEQYF.

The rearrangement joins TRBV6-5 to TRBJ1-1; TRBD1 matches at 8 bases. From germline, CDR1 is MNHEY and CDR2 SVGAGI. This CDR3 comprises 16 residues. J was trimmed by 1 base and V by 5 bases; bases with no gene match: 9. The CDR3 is CASSPTWTGKNTEAFF. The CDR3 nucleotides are TGTGCCAGCAGTCCGACCTGGACAGGGAAGAACACTGAAGCTTTCTTT.

This CDR3 is CASTRQPTNYGYTF. DNA for the CDR3: TGTGCCAGCACCAGGCAGCCGACTAACTATGGCTACACCTTC. V is TRBV9 and J is TRBJ1-2, with D unresolved. The germline V gene encodes CDR1 SGDLS and CDR2 YYNGEE. The V and J ends lost 6 bases and 0 bases respectively, with 12 bases between them. CDR3 length equals 14 residues.

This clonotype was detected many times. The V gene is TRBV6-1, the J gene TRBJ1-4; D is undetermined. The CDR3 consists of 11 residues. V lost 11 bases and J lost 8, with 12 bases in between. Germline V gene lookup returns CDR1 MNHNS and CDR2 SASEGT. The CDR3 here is CAGLTSEKLFF. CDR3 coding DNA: TGTGCCGGATTGACTTCGGAAAAACTGTTTTTT.

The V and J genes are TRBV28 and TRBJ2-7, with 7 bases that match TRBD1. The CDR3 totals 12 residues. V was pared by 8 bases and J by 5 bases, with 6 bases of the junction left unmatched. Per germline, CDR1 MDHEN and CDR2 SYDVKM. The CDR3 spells CASGGQTDEQYF. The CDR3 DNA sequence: TGTGCCAGCGGGGGACAGACCGACGAGCAGTACTTC.

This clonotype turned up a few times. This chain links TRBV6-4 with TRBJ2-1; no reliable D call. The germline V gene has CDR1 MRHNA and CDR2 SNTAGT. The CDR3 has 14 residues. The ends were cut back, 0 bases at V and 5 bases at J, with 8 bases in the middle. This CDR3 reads CASSDSAGHNEQFF. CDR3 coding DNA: TGTGCCAGCAGTGACTCCGCAGGCCACAATGAGCAGTTCTTC.